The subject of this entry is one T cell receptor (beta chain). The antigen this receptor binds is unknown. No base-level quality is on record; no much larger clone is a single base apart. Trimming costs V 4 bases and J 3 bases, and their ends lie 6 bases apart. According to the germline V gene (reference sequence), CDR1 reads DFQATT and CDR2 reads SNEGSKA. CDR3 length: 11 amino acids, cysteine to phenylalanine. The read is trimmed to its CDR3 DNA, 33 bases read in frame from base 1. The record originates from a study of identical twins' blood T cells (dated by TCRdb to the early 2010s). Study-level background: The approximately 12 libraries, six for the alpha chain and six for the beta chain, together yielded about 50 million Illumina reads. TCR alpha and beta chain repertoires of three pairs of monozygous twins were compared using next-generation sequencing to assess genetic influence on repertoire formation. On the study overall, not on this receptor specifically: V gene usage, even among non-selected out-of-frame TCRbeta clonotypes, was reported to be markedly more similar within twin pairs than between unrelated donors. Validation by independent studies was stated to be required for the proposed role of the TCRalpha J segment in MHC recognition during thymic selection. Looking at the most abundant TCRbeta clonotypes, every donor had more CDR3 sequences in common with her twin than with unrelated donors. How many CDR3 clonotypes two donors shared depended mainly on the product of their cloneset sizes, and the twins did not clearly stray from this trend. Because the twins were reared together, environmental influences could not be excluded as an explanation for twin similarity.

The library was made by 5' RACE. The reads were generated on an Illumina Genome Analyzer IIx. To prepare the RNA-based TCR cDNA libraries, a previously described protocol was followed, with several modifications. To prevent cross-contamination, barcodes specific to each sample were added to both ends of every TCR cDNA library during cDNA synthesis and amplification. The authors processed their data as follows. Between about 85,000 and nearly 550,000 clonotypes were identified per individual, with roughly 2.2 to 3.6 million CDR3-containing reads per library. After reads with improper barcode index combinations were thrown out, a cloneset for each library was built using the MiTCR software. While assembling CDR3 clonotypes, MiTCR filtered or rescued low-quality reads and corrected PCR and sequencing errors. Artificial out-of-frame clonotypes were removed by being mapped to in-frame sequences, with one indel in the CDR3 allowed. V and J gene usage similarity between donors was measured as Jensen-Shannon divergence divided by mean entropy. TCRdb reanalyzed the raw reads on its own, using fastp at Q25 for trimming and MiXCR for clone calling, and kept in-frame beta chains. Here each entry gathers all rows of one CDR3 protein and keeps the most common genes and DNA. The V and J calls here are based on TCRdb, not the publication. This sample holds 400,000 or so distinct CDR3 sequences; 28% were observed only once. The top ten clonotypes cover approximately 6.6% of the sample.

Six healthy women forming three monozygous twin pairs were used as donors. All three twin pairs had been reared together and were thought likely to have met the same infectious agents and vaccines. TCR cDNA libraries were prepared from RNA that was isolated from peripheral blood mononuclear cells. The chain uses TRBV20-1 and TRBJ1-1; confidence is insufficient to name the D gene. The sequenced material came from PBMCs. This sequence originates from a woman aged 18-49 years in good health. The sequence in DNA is TGCAGTGCTAACGGCCACACTGAAGCTTTCTTT. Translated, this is CSANGHTEAFF.